What follows are 10 T cell receptor beta chains derived from one specimen sequenced in a study of T cells in Graves' hyperthyroidism and ophthalmopathy. Amplified TCR beta CDR3 regions came from RNA transcripts. The TCR CDR3 first-round RT-PCR relied on the HTBI primer set. TCRdb re-called the multiplex PCR reads with MiXCR, one entry per CDR3 protein. The table records about 560,000 distinct CDR3 sequences, 16% of them present only once. The sample comprised blood. These receptors originate from a woman aged 18-35 years with Graves' hyperthyroidism.

This clonotype was detected many times. This chain links TRBV30 with TRBJ2-2, with 10 bases aligning to TRBD2. The V gene end was trimmed by 4 bases and the J gene end by 7 bases; junction bases not matched to a gene: 9. This CDR3 is 15 amino acids long. CDR1 is GTSNPN, CDR2 SVGIG, per germline (reference sequence). This CDR3 is CAWTSSGRAVGELFF. The CDR3 DNA sequence: TGTGCCTGGACCTCGAGCGGGAGGGCCGTCGGGGAGCTGTTTTTT.

The chain is built from TRBV7-8 and TRBJ1-2, with TRBD1 identical over 8 bases. CDR3 length: 13 residues. CDR1 and CDR2 (germline): SGHVS, FQNEAQ. The J segment lost 8 bases and the V segment lost 5 bases, leaving 7 bases of the junction unmatched. The CDR3 is CASSNRTGPGYTF. The DNA of the CDR3 is TGTGCCAGCAGCAACCGGACAGGGCCAGGCTACACCTTC.

The chain uses TRBV9 and TRBJ2-3, with D unresolved. With 4 bases removed from V and 6 bases from J, the gap between germline ends came to 12 bases. The CDR3 is 13 residues long. Germline-derived CDR1 and CDR2 are SGDLS and YYNGEE. The CDR3 DNA sequence: TGTGCCAGCAGCCCCCTGTCTTTGGATACGCAGTATTTT. It yields the protein CASSPLSLDTQYF.

The chain links TRBV5-1 to TRBJ2-1; 9 nucleotides agree with TRBD2. J gave up 4 bases and V 2 bases, and 7 bases lay outside the gene matches. Germline V gene sequence: CDR1 SGHRS, CDR2 YFSETQ. The CDR3 is 16 amino acids. The CDR3 DNA reads as TGCGCCAGCAGCTTCATACTAGCGGGTACATACAATGAGCAGTTCTTC. Its protein is CASSFILAGTYNEQFF. Based on the CDR3 plus reference TRBV5-1 and TRBJ2-1, the full variable domain is KAGVTQTPRYLIKTRGQQVTLSCSPISGHRSVSWYQQTPGQGLQFLFEYFSETQRNKGNFPGRFSGRQFSNSRSEMNVSTLELGDSALYLCASSFILAGTYNEQFFGPGTRLTVL.

The V call is TRBV24-1, the J call TRBJ2-1; 7 nucleotides align to TRBD2. The length of the CDR3 is 17 residues. The germline V gene encodes CDR1 KGHDR and CDR2 SFDVKD. The V and J ends lost 1 base and 2 bases, in that order; junction bases with no gene match: 7. The CDR3 nucleotides read TGTGCCACCAGTGATTTTGCGGCGCGGGGGACCTACAATGAGCAGTTCTTC. Its protein product is CATSDFAARGTYNEQFF.

This chain connects TRBV7-8 to TRBJ1-2; maybe TRBD1 (6 bases). Germline CDR1 and CDR2: SGHVS and FQNEAQ. CDR3 length: 13 residues. Trimming took 1 base from V and 6 from J, leaving 9 bases between them. Written as DNA, the CDR3 is TGTGCCAGCAGCTTAGGACCAGGGGATGGCTACACCTTC. Translating it yields CASSLGPGDGYTF. Complete variable domain (other parts from reference TRBV7-8 and TRBJ1-2): GAGVSQSPRYKVAKRGQDVALRCDPISGHVSLFWYQQALGQGPEFLTYFQNEAQLDKSGLPSDRFFAERPEGSVSTLKIQRTQQEDSAVYLCASSLGPGDGYTFGSGTRLTVV.

This clonotype was seen ten or more times. The V gene is TRBV19, the J gene TRBJ2-2; 8 positions match TRBD2. In germline, CDR1 is LNHDA, CDR2 SQIVND (reference sequence). The CDR3 sequence is 16 residues long. J lost 0 bases, V lost 6 bases, and 6 bases had no gene match. The CDR3 region is CASRLRGATNTGELFF. DNA for the CDR3: TGTGCCAGTAGGCTGCGGGGGGCGACGAACACCGGGGAGCTGTTTTTT.

This clonotype was counted between two and nine times. CDR3 region: CTTKWGLIYNEQFF. In DNA form, the CDR3 reads TGTACCACCAAGTGGGGACTGATATACAATGAGCAGTTCTTC. The chain is built from TRBV27 and TRBJ2-1, with D tentatively TRBD2 (6 bases). The CDR3 consists of 14 residues. Germline V gene data show CDR1 as MNHEY and CDR2 as SMNVEV (reference sequence).

This clonotype showed up many times. The chain has TRBV7-2 and TRBJ2-1; 10 bases line up with TRBD2. V gave up 5 bases and J gave up 14 bases; unmatched junction bases: 21. CDR1 is SGHTA, CDR2 FQGNSA, per germline. This CDR3 comprises 17 residues. CDR3 residues: CASSPTSGLAKDASEFF. The CDR3 coding sequence is TGTGCCAGCAGCCCCACCTCGGGACTAGCGAAGGACGCAAGTGAGTTCTTC. Drawing the rest from reference TRBV7-2 and TRBJ2-1, the complete variable domain is GAGVSQSPSNKVTEKGKDVELRCDPISGHTALYWYRQSLGQGLEFLIYFQGNSAPDKSGLPSDRFSAERTGGSVSTLTIQRTQQEDSAVYLCASSPTSGLAKDASEFFGPGTRLTVL.

This clonotype was found a few times. This chain links TRBV7-9 with TRBJ2-2; 11 bases map to TRBD1. The germline gives CDR1 SEHNR, CDR2 FQNEAQ (reference sequence). The CDR3 is 17 residues long. Losses at the gene ends were 4 bases for V and 0 bases for J; bases not matched to a gene: 4. CDR3 DNA: TGTGCCAGCAGCTCCGGGACAGGGGGAACGAACACCGGGGAGCTGTTTTTT. It yields the protein CASSSGTGGTNTGELFF.